The sequence of this TCR beta chain was determined in a study of OX40 agonist ivuxolimab in advanced cancers. Study at large: Patients achieving partial responses numbered three: one hepatocellular carcinoma case and two cutaneous melanoma cases. Study results and caveats: Clonal expansion from baseline to week 6 occurred in both CD4+ and CD8+ T cells.

Patients with autoimmune history or systemic immunosuppression were excluded. Worth noting for this clone: The antigen is unknown. Other nucleotide sequences in the sample specify the same CDR3.

The V gene's germline CDR1 is SQVTM and CDR2 ANQGSEA. The CDR3 consists of 14 residues. J was trimmed by 7 bases and V by 4 bases; bases with no gene match: 10. Produced via immunoSEQ multiplex PCR; TCRdb's table is partial and in-frame only. Counted here are fewer than 85,000 clones, approximately 84% occurring once; the ten biggest clones make up roughly 7%. This receptor was obtained from an adult with an advanced solid tumor such as melanoma, head and neck, liver or kidney cancer. The sequences come from CD4+ or CD8+ T cells sorted from blood, collected in a trial of the OX40 agonist ivuxolimab. The genes are TRBV29-1 and TRBJ1-2, with TRBD1 matching 9 bases. In DNA form, the CDR3 reads TGCAGCGTTGGGGGTCCGGGACAGGGACCTGGCTACACCTTC. Protein product: CSVGGPGQGPGYTF.